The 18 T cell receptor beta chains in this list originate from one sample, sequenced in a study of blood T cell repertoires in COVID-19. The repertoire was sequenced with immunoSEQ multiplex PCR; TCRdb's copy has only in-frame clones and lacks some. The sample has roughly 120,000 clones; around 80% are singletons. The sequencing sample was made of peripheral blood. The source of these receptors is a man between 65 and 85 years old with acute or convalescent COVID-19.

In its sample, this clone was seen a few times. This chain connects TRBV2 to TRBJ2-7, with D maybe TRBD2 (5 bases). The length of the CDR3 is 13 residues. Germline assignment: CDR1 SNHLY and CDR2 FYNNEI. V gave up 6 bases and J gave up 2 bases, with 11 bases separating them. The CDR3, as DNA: TGTGCCAGCAGGGAGGAGGCAACCTACGAGCAGTACTTC. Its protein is CASREEATYEQYF.

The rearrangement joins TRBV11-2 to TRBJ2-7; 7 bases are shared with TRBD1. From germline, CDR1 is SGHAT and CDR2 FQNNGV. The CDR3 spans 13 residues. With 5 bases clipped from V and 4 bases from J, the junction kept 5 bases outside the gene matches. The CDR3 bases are TGTGCCAGCAGCACGGGACAGAGTTACGAGCAGTACTTC. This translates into CASSTGQSYEQYF.

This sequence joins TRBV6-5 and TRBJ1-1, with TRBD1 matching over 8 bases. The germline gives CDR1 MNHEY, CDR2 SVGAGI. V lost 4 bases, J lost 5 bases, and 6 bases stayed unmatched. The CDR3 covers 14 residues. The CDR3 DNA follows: TGTGCCAGCAGTTCCACAGGGGGGCGGACTGAAGCTTTCTTT. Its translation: CASSSTGGRTEAFF.

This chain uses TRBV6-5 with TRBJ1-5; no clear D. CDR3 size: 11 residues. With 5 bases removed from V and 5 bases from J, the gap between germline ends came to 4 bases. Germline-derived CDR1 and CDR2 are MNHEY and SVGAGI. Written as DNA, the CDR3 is TGTGCCAGCAGTCGAGATCAGCCCCAGCATTTT. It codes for CASSRDQPQHF.

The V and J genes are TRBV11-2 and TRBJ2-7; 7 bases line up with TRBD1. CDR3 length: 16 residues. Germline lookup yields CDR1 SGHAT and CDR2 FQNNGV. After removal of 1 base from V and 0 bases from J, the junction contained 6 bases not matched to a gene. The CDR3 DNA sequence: TGTGCCAGCAGCTTAGGAGGTGGGACAGTCTCCTACGAGCAGTACTTC. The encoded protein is CASSLGGGTVSYEQYF.

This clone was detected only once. The CDR3 loop reads CASSERGVVPDRGGYGYTF. CDR3 sequence (DNA): TGTGCCAGCAGTGAACGCGGGGTCGTTCCGGACAGGGGGGGCTATGGCTACACCTTC. The chain recombines TRBV6-1 with TRBJ1-2, with 10 bases aligning to TRBD1. V was pared by 2 bases and J by 4 bases, with 16 bases of the junction left unmatched. Germline lookup yields CDR1 MNHNS and CDR2 SASEGT. CDR3 size: 19 residues.

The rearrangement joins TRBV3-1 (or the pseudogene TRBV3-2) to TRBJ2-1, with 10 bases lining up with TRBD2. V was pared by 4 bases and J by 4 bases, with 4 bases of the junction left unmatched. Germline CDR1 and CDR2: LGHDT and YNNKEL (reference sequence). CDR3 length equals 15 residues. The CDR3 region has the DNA TGTGCCAGCAGCCCTTGGACTAGCGGTTACAATGAGCAGTTCTTC. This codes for CASSPWTSGYNEQFF.

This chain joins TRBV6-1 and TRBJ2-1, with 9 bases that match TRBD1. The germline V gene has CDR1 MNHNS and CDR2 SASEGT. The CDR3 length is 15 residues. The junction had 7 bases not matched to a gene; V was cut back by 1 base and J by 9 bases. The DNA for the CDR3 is TGTGCCAGCAGTGAAGGGGGACAGGGACTGGGTGAGCAGTTCTTC. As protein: CASSEGGQGLGEQFF.

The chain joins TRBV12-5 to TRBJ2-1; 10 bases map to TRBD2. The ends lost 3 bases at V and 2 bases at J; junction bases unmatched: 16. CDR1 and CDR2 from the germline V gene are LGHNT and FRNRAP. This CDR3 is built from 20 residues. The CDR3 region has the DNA TGTGCTAGTGGTTTTGTCCAGCGGGGGGGCCTGGTGATCCCCTACAATGAGCAGTTCTTC. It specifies CASGFVQRGGLVIPYNEQFF.

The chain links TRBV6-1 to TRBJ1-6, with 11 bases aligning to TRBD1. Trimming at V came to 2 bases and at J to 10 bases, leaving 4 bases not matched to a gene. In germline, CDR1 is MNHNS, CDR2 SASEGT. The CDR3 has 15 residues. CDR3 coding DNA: TGTGCCAGCAGTGAAATGGGACAGGGGGAGTCACCCCTCCACTTT. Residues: CASSEMGQGESPLHF.

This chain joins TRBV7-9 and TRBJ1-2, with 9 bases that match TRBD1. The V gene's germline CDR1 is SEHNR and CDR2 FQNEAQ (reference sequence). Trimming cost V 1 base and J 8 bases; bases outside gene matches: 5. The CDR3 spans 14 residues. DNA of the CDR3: TGTGCCAGCAGCTTAGTTGGGACAGGGTTCGGCTACACCTTC. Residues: CASSLVGTGFGYTF.

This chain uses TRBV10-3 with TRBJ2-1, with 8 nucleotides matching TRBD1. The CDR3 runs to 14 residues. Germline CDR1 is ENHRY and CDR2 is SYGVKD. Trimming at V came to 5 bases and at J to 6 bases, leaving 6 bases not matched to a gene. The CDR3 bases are TGTGCCATCAGTCCCGGGACAGGAGGCAATGAGCAGTTCTTC. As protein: CAISPGTGGNEQFF.

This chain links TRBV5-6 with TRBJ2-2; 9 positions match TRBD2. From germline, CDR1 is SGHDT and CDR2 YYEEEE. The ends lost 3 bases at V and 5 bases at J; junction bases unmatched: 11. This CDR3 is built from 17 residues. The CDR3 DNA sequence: TGTGCCAGCAGCTGGGACCCGGCTAGCGGGGTTACCGGGGAGCTGTTTTTT. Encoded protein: CASSWDPASGVTGELFF.

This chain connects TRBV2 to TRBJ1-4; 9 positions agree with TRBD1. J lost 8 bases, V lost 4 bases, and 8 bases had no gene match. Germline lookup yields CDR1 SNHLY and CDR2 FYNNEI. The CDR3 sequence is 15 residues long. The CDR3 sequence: CASSARQGESEKLFF. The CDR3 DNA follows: TGTGCCAGCAGTGCGAGACAGGGGGAGAGCGAAAAACTGTTTTTT.

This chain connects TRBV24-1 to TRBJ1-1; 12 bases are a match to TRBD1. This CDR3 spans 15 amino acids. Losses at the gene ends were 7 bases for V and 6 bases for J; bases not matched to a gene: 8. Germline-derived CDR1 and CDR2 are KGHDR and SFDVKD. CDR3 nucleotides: TGTGCCACCAGCCGGGGACAGGGGGCCGTGGCTGAAGCTTTCTTT. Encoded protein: CATSRGQGAVAEAFF.

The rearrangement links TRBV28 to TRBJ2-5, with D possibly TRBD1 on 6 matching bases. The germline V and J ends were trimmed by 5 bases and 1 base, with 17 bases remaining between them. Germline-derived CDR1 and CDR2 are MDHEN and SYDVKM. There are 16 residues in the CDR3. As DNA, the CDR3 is TGTGCCAGCAGTCCACTAAAGACAGGAATCCAAGAGACCCAGTACTTC. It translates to CASSPLKTGIQETQYF.

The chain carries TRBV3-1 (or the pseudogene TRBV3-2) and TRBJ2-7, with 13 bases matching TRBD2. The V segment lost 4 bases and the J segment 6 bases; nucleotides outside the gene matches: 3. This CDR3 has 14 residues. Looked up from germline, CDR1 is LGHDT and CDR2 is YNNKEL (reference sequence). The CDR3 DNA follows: TGTGCCAGCAGCCGGACTAGCGGGGGACGCGAGCAGTACTTC. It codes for CASSRTSGGREQYF.

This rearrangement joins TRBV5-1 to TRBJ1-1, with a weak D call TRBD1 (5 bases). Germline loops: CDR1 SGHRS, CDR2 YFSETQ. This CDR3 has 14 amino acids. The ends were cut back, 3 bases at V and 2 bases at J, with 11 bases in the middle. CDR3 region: CASSYGQANTEAFF. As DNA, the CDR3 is TGCGCCAGCAGCTACGGACAAGCCAACACTGAAGCTTTCTTT. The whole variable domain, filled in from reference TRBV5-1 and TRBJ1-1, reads KAGVTQTPRYLIKTRGQQVTLSCSPISGHRSVSWYQQTPGQGLQFLFEYFSETQRNKGNFPGRFSGRQFSNSRSEMNVSTLELGDSALYLCASSYGQANTEAFFGQGTRLTVV.